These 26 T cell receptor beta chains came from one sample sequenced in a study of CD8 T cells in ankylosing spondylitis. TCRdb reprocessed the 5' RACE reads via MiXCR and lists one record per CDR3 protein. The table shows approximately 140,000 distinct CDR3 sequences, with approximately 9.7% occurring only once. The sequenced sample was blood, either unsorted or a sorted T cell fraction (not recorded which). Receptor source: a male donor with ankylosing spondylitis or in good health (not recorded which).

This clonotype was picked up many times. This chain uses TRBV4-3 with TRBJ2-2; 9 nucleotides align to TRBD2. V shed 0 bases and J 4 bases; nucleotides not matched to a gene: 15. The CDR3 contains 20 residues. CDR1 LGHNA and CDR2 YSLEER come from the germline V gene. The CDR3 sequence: CASSQDPSEIAGVGTGELFF. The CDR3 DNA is TGCGCCAGCAGCCAAGATCCGTCAGAAATAGCGGGAGTAGGCACCGGGGAGCTGTTTTTT.

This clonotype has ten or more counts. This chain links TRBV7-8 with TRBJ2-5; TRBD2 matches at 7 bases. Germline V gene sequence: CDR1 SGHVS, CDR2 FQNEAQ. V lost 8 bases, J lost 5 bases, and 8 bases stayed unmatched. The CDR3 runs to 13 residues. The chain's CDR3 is CASGLGASETQYF. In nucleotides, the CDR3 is TGTGCCAGCGGACTAGGGGCGTCGGAGACCCAGTACTTC.

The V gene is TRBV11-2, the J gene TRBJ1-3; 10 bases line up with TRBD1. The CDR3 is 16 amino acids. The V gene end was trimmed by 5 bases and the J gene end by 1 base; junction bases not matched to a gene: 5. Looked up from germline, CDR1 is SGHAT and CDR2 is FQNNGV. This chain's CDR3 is CASSPGDRGSGNTIYF. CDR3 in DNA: TGTGCCAGCAGCCCTGGGGACAGGGGTTCTGGAAACACCATATATTTT. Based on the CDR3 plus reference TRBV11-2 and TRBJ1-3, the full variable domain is EAGVAQSPRYKIIEKRQSVAFWCNPISGHATLYWYQQILGQGPKLLIQFQNNGVVDDSQLPKDRFSAERLKGVDSTLKIQPAKLEDSAVYLCASSPGDRGSGNTIYFGEGSWLTVV.

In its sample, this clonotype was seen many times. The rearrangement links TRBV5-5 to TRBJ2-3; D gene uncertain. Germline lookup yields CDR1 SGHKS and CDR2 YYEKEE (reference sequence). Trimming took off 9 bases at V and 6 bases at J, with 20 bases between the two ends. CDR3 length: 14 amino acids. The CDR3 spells CATAINWAVDTQYF. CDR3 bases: TGTGCCACCGCAATAAACTGGGCAGTTGATACGCAGTATTTT.

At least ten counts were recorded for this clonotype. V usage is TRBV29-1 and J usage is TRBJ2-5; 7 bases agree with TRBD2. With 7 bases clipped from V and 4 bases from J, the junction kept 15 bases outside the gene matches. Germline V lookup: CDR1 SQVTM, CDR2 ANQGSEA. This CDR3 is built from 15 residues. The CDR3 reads CSANWRGGLVETQYF. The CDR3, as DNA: TGCAGCGCGAATTGGAGGGGCGGACTAGTAGAGACCCAGTACTTC.

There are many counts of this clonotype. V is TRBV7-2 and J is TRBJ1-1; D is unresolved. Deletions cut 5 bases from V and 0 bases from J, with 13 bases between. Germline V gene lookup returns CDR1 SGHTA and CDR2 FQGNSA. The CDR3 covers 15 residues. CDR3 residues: CASSLTQNMNTEAFF. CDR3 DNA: TGTGCCAGCAGCCTAACACAAAACATGAACACTGAAGCTTTCTTT.

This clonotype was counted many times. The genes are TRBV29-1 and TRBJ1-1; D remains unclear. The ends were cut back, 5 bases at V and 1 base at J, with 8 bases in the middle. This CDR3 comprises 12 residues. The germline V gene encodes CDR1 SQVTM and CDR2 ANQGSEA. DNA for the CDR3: TGCAGCGTTTTAGGAGGGAACACTGAAGCTTTCTTT. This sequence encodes CSVLGGNTEAFF. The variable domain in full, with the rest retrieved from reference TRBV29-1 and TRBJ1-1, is SAVISQKPSRDICQRGTSLTIQCQVDSQVTMMFWYRQQPGQSLTLIATANQGSEATYESGFVIDKFPISRPNLTFSTLTVSNMSPEDSSIYLCSVLGGNTEAFFGQGTRLTVV.

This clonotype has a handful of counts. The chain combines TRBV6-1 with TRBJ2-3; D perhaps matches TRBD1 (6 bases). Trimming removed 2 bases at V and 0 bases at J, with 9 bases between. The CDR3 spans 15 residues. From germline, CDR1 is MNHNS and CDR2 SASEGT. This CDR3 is CASSERTVSTDTQYF. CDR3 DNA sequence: TGTGCCAGCAGTGAACGGACAGTAAGCACAGATACGCAGTATTTT.

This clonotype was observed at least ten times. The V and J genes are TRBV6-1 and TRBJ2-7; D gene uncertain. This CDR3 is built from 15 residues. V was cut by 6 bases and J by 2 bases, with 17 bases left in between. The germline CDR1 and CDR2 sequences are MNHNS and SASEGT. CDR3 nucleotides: TGTGCCAGCAGGGCCCCCGGGCCCTCAACCTACGAGCAGTACTTC. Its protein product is CASRAPGPSTYEQYF.

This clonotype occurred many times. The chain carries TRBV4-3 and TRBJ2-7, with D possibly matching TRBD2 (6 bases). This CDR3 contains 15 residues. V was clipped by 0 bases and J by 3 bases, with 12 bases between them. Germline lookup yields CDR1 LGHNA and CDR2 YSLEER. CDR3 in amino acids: CASSQDSGTYYEQYF. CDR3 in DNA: TGCGCCAGCAGCCAAGATTCAGGGACTTACTACGAGCAGTACTTC.

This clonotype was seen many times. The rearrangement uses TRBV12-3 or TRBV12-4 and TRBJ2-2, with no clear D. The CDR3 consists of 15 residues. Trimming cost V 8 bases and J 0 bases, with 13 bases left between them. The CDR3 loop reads CASQVGGANTGELFF. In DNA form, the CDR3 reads TGTGCCAGCCAGGTCGGTGGCGCGAACACCGGGGAGCTGTTTTTT.

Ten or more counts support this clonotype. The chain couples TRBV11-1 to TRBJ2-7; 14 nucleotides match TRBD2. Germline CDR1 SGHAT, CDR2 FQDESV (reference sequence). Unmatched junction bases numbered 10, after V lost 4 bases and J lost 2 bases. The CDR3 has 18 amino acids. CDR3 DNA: TGTGCCAGCAGCTCGAGACTAGCGGGAGGGAAGGCTCCCTACGAGCAGTACTTC. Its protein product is CASSSRLAGGKAPYEQYF.

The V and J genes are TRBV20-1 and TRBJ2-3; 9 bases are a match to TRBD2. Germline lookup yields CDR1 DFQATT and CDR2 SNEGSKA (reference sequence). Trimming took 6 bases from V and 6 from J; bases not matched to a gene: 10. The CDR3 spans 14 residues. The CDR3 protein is CSAQVSGRGDTQYF. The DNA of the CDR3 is TGCAGTGCCCAAGTTAGCGGGAGAGGGGATACGCAGTATTTT.

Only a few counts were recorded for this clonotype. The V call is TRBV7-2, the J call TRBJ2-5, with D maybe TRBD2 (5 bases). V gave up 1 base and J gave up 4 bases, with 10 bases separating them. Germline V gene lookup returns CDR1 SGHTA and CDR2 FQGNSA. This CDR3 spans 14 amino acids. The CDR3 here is CASSLGPRGETQYF. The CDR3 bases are TGTGCCAGCAGCTTAGGACCCCGGGGAGAGACCCAGTACTTC.

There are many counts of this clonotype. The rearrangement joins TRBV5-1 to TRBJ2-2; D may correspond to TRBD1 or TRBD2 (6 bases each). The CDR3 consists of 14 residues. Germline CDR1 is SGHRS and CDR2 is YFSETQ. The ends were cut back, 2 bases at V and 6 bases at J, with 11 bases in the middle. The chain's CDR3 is CASSFDGGPGELFF. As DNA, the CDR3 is TGCGCCAGCAGCTTCGACGGGGGCCCCGGGGAGCTGTTTTTT.

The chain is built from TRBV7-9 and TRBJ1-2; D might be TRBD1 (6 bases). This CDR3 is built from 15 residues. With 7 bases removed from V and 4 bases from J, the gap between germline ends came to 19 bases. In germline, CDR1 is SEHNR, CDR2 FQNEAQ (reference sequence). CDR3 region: CASTRADSPSYGYTF. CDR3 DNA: TGTGCCAGCACCCGGGCGGACAGTCCAAGCTATGGCTACACCTTC.

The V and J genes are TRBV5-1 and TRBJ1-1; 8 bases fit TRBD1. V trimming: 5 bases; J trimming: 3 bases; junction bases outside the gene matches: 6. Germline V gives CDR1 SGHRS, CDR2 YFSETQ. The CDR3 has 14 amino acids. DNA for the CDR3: TGCGCCAGCAGACAGGGGGATGAGGACACTGAAGCTTTCTTT. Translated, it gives CASRQGDEDTEAFF.

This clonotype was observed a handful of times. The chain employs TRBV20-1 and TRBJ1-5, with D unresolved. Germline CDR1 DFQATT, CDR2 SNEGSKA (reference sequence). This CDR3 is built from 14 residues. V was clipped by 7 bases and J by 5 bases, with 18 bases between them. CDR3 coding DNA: TGCAGTGTCCCTGGGTCCCCGAAGGATCAGCCCCAGCATTTT. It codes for CSVPGSPKDQPQHF.

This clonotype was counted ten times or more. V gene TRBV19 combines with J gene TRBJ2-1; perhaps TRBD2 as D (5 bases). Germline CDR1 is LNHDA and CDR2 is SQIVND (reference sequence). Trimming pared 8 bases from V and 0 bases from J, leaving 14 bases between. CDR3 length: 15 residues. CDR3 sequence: CASGRTDYSYNEQFF. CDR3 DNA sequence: TGTGCCAGTGGTAGAACTGACTACTCCTACAATGAGCAGTTCTTC.

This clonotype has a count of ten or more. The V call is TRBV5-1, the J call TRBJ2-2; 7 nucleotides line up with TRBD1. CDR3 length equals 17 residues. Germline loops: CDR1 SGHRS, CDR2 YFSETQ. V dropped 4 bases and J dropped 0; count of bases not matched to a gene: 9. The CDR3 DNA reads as TGCGCCAGCAGCCCTCCGGGACAGAGGACGAACACCGGGGAGCTGTTTTTT. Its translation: CASSPPGQRTNTGELFF.

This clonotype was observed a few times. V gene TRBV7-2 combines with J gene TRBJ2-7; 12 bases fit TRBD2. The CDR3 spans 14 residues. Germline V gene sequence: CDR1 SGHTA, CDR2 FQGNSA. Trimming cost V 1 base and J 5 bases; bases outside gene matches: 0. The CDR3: CASSLGLAGDEQYF. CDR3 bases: TGTGCCAGCAGCTTAGGACTAGCGGGAGACGAGCAGTACTTC.

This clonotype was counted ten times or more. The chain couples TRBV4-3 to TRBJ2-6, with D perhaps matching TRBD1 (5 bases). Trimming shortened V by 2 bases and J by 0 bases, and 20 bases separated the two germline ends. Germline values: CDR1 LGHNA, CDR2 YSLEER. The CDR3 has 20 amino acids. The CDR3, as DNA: TGCGCCAGCAGCCAAAATTCGCGCGGACAAGGTAACTCTGGGGCCAACGTCCTGACTTTC. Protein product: CASSQNSRGQGNSGANVLTF.

In nucleotides, the CDR3 is TGCAGTGCTGGTAGCGCCGGGACTAGATCTAAAAATGAGCAGTTCTTC. Its protein is CSAGSAGTRSKNEQFF. The V call is TRBV20-1, the J call TRBJ2-1; 8 nucleotides line up with TRBD2. The CDR3 is made up of 16 amino acids. J was trimmed by 7 bases and V by 5 bases; bases with no gene match: 16. The germline CDR1 and CDR2 sequences are DFQATT and SNEGSKA (reference sequence).

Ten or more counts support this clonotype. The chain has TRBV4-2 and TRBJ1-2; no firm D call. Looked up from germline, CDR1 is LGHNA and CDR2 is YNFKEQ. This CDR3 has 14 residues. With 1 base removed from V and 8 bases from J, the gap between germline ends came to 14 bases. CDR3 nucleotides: TGTGCCAGCAGCCAAGCGGGAGGTGCGGGCGGCTACACCTTC. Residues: CASSQAGGAGGYTF.

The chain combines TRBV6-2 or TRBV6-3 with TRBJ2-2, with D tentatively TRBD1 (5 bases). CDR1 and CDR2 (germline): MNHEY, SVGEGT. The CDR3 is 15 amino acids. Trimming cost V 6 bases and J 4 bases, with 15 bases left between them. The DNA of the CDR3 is TGTGCCAGCAGCACCAGGGATTCCTCCACCGGGGAGCTGTTTTTT. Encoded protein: CASSTRDSSTGELFF.

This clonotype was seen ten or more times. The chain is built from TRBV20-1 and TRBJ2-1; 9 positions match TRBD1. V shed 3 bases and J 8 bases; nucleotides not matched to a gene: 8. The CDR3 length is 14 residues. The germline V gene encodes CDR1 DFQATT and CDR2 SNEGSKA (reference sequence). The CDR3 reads CSARNRGLWDEQFF. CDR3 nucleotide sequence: TGCAGTGCTAGGAACAGGGGGCTTTGGGATGAGCAGTTCTTC.